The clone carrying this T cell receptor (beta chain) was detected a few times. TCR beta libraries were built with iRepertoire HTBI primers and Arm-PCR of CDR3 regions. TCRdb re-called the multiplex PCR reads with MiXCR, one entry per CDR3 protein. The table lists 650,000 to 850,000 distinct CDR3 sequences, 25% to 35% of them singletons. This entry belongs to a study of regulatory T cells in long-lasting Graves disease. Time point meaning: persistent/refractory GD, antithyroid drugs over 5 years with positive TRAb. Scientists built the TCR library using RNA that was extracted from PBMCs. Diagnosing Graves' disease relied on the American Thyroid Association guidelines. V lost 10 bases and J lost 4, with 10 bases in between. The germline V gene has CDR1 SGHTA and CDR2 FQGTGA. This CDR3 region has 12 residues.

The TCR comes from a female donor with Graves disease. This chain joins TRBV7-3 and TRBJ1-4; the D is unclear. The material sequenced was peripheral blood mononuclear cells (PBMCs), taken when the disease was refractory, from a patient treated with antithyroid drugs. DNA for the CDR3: TGTGCCATCGGCGGCTATAATGAAAAACTGTTTTTT. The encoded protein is CAIGGYNEKLFF.